The 25 T cell receptor beta chains below all came from one sample that was sequenced in a study of pediatric ulcerative colitis. Using immunoSEQ multiplex PCR, the repertoire was profiled, and TCRdb retains in-frame clones only, with some absent. The sample carries over 30,000 clones, roughly 81% recorded once. One to two pinch biopsies were taken from the rectum during colonoscopy. Sequencing input: gut tissue. These receptors all stem from a boy aged 10-17 years with mild ulcerative colitis.

The rearrangement links TRBV9 to TRBJ1-2, with TRBD1 identical over 7 bases. CDR3 length: 12 residues. Trimming removed 5 bases from V and 3 bases from J; junction bases left unmatched: 1. Germline-derived CDR1 and CDR2 are SGDLS and YYNGEE. CDR3 bases: TGTGCCAGCAGAGGGACAGACTATGGCTACACCTTC. Translating it yields CASRGTDYGYTF.

The J gene is TRBJ1-2, the V gene TRBV19, with TRBD1 matching over 8 bases. Trimming removed 8 bases from V and 4 bases from J; junction bases left unmatched: 12. From germline, CDR1 is LNHDA and CDR2 SQIVND (reference sequence). CDR3 length equals 15 residues. The CDR3 spells CASALGQGSGYGYTF. Written as DNA, the CDR3 is TGTGCCAGTGCCCTCGGACAGGGTAGTGGCTATGGCTACACCTTC. Supplemented by reference TRBV19 and TRBJ1-2, the full variable domain reads DGGITQSPKYLFRKEGQNVTLSCEQNLNHDAMYWYRQDPGQGLRLIYYSQIVNDFQKGDIAEGYSVSREKKESFPLTVTSAQKNPTAFYLCASALGQGSGYGYTFGSGTRLTVV.

The V and J genes are TRBV18 and TRBJ2-7, with TRBD1 as a possible D gene (5 bases). CDR3 length: 15 residues. Trimming took off 3 bases at V and 7 bases at J, with 19 bases between the two ends. Germline assignment: CDR1 KGHSH and CDR2 LQKENI. Here the CDR3 reads CASSPSGIRSQEQYF. CDR3 bases: TGTGCCAGCTCACCGTCAGGGATTAGATCGCAAGAGCAGTACTTC.

The chain employs TRBV21-1 and TRBJ1-5. TRBV21-1 is noted as a pseudogene. The CDR3 is 19 amino acids. CDR3 sequence reads: CASSKENTKTRVSNQPQHF. In nucleotides, the CDR3 is TGTGCCAGCAGCAAAGAAAACACCAAAACTAGGGTTAGCAATCAGCCCCAGCATTTT.

The rearrangement links TRBV7-9 to TRBJ1-2, with 7 bases aligning to TRBD1. J was trimmed by 8 bases and V by 5 bases; bases with no gene match: 5. Germline V CDR1 and CDR2: SEHNR, FQNEAQ (reference sequence). The CDR3 has 12 residues. CDR3 sequence (DNA): TGTGCCAGCAGCCCGACAGGGCCAGGCTACACCTTC. Translating gives CASSPTGPGYTF. The full variable domain, its missing parts supplied by reference TRBV7-9 and TRBJ1-2, is DTGVSQNPRHKITKRGQNVTFRCDPISEHNRLYWYRQTLGQGPEFLTYFQNEAQLEKSRLLSDRFSAERPKGSFSTLEIQRTEQGDSAMYLCASSPTGPGYTFGSGTRLTVV.

The chain joins TRBV18 to TRBJ2-1; D might be TRBD1 (6 bases). The CDR3 extends over 13 amino acids. Germline-derived CDR1 and CDR2 are KGHSH and LQKENI. Trimming pared 3 bases from V and 9 bases from J, leaving 12 bases between. The DNA for the CDR3 is TGTGCCAGCTCACCCCCAGGGGAAGGTGAGCAGTTCTTC. Translating gives CASSPPGEGEQFF.

The chain is built from TRBV5-1 and TRBJ2-1; D call uncertain. Germline CDR1 reads SGHRS; CDR2 reads YFSETQ. This CDR3 contains 13 residues. Trimming shortened V by 0 bases and J by 8 bases, and 9 bases separated the two germline ends. The CDR3 protein is CASSLGARYEQFF. The CDR3 nucleotides are TGCGCCAGCAGCTTGGGGGCAAGGTATGAGCAGTTCTTC.

The rearrangement joins TRBV2 to TRBJ1-1; 7 bases are shared with TRBD1. With V trimmed by 6 bases and J by 11 bases, 6 bases remained unmatched. The CDR3 is made up of 11 amino acids. The germline V gene has CDR1 SNHLY and CDR2 FYNNEI. CDR3 protein: CASSRGGSAFF. The DNA for the CDR3 is TGTGCCAGCAGCCGAGGGGGCTCCGCTTTCTTT.

J is TRBJ1-5 and V is TRBV2; 11 nucleotides align to TRBD1. Germline V gene sequence: CDR1 SNHLY, CDR2 FYNNEI. V dropped 2 bases and J dropped 0; count of bases not matched to a gene: 9. The CDR3 consists of 19 residues. CDR3 nucleotide sequence: TGTGCCAGCAGTGAAACGGGACAGGGGGGTTACTATAGCAATCAGCCCCAGCATTTT. Translation: CASSETGQGGYYSNQPQHF. The full variable domain, completed using reference TRBV2 and TRBJ1-5, is EPEVTQTPSHQVTQMGQEVILRCVPISNHLYFYWYRQILGQKVEFLVSFYNNEISEKSEIFDDQFSVERPDGSNFTLKIRSTKLEDSAMYFCASSETGQGGYYSNQPQHFGDGTRLSIL.

The chain links TRBV7-9 to TRBJ2-7; TRBD1 agrees at 9 bases. Germline CDR1 SEHNR, CDR2 FQNEAQ (reference sequence). Trimming cost V 5 bases and J 3 bases; bases outside gene matches: 5. The CDR3 loop spans 14 amino acids. CDR3 in DNA: TGTGCCAGCAGCCTCGGACAGGGGTACTACGAGCAGTACTTC. This codes for CASSLGQGYYEQYF.

The chain has TRBV2 and TRBJ1-1; D not certain. The CDR3 contains 13 residues. The germline V gene has CDR1 SNHLY and CDR2 FYNNEI. V shed 2 bases and J shed 1 base, with 5 bases lying between them. CDR3 residues: CASSEWRNTEAFF. The CDR3 coding sequence is TGTGCCAGCAGTGAATGGCGGAACACTGAAGCTTTCTTT.

V is TRBV14 and J is TRBJ1-4; D uncertain. Germline assignment: CDR1 SGHDN and CDR2 FVKESK. V was trimmed by 4 bases and J by 7 bases, leaving 10 bases between them. There are 13 residues in the CDR3. This CDR3 is CASSRTSGEKLFF. Here the CDR3 DNA reads TGTGCCAGCAGCCGAACCTCGGGTGAAAAACTGTTTTTT.

V and J are TRBV7-2 and TRBJ2-5; 7 nucleotides agree with TRBD1. CDR1 and CDR2 from the germline V gene are SGHTA and FQGNSA. Unmatched junction bases numbered 11, after V lost 5 bases and J lost 5 bases. The CDR3 is made up of 15 amino acids. The CDR3 spells CASSQNRGWGETQYF. The CDR3 DNA is TGTGCCAGCAGCCAGAACAGGGGATGGGGGGAGACCCAGTACTTC.

Only one count was recorded for this clone. The CDR3 region has the DNA TGTGCCTGGAGTGTGGCATTCGGGGAGACCCAGTACTTC. Translating it yields CAWSVAFGETQYF. The chain links TRBV30 to TRBJ2-5; D gene uncertain. This CDR3 is 13 amino acids long. V lost 0 bases, J lost 5 bases, and 10 bases lay in between. The germline V gene encodes CDR1 GTSNPN and CDR2 SVGIG (reference sequence).

The chain employs TRBV9 and TRBJ2-1; D ambiguous. Germline V gives CDR1 SGDLS, CDR2 YYNGEE. The CDR3 consists of 16 residues. V was trimmed by 0 bases and J by 5 bases, leaving 15 bases between them. The CDR3 is CASSVESRRPDNEQFF. DNA of the CDR3: TGTGCCAGCAGCGTAGAAAGCCGAAGGCCAGACAATGAGCAGTTCTTC.

The chain is built from TRBV5-1 and TRBJ1-1, with 10 bases that match TRBD1. CDR1 and CDR2 (germline): SGHRS, YFSETQ. This CDR3 contains 14 residues. J lost 3 bases, V lost 4 bases, and 3 bases had no gene match. In nucleotides, the CDR3 is TGCGCCAGCAGCCAGGGACAGGGGCACACTGAAGCTTTCTTT. This codes for CASSQGQGHTEAFF. The full variable domain, completed using reference TRBV5-1 and TRBJ1-1, is KAGVTQTPRYLIKTRGQQVTLSCSPISGHRSVSWYQQTPGQGLQFLFEYFSETQRNKGNFPGRFSGRQFSNSRSEMNVSTLELGDSALYLCASSQGQGHTEAFFGQGTRLTVV.

The chain couples TRBV2 to TRBJ2-1; D not certain. The CDR3 has 11 amino acids. Germline V lookup: CDR1 SNHLY, CDR2 FYNNEI. Trimming pared 8 bases from V and 9 bases from J, leaving 11 bases between. CDR3 loop: CASGPGGEQFF. Written as DNA, the CDR3 is TGTGCCAGCGGCCCCGGCGGTGAGCAGTTCTTC. Supplemented by reference TRBV2 and TRBJ2-1, the full variable domain reads EPEVTQTPSHQVTQMGQEVILRCVPISNHLYFYWYRQILGQKVEFLVSFYNNEISEKSEIFDDQFSVERPDGSNFTLKIRSTKLEDSAMYFCASGPGGEQFFGPGTRLTVL.

The chain joins TRBV7-6 to TRBJ2-1; 7 bases fit TRBD1. The trim removed 5 bases at V and 7 bases at J, leaving 5 bases unmatched. The CDR3 length is 13 residues. The germline V gene encodes CDR1 SGHVS and CDR2 FNYEAQ. DNA for the CDR3: TGTGCCAGCAGCGGGGACAGAGTGAATGAGCAGTTCTTC. Protein sequence: CASSGDRVNEQFF.

J is TRBJ1-2 and V is TRBV5-1, with 8 bases fitting TRBD1. The germline V gene has CDR1 SGHRS and CDR2 YFSETQ. This CDR3 has 14 amino acids. The V and J ends lost 5 bases and 4 bases, in that order; junction bases with no gene match: 7. Here the CDR3 DNA reads TGCGCCAGCAGTAGGGACAGGTCTTCCTATGGCTACACCTTC. Its translation: CASSRDRSSYGYTF.

The genes are TRBV18 and TRBJ1-6; 7 bases fit TRBD1. V dropped 3 bases and J dropped 2; count of bases not matched to a gene: 16. Germline values: CDR1 KGHSH, CDR2 LQKENI. The CDR3 runs to 20 residues. This CDR3 is CASSPIDRELVLTYNSPLHF. Here the CDR3 DNA reads TGTGCCAGCTCACCGATCGACAGGGAACTCGTCTTAACCTATAATTCACCCCTCCACTTT. The full variable domain, completed using reference TRBV18 and TRBJ1-6, is NAGVMQNPRHLVRRRGQEARLRCSPMKGHSHVYWYRQLPEEGLKFMVYLQKENIIDESGMPKERFSAEFPKEGPSILRIQQVVRGDSAAYFCASSPIDRELVLTYNSPLHFGNGTRLTVT.

V and J are TRBV18 and TRBJ1-4, with unresolved D. Trimming left V 6 bases short and J 2 bases short, with 13 bases between. CDR3 size: 15 residues. Germline CDR1 KGHSH, CDR2 LQKENI. CDR3 DNA sequence: TGTGCCAGCTCCCGCAGGACGCAGACTAATGAAAAACTGTTTTTT. Amino acid sequence: CASSRRTQTNEKLFF.

The V gene is TRBV7-8, the J gene TRBJ2-5; unclear D gene. Trimming took 2 bases from V and 2 from J, leaving 6 bases between them. This CDR3 is 13 amino acids long. CDR1 and CDR2 from the germline V gene are SGHVS and FQNEAQ. In DNA, the CDR3 is TGTGCCAGCAGCTTACTAGTGCAAGAGACCCAGTACTTC. Translating it yields CASSLLVQETQYF.

The chain joins TRBV29-1 to TRBJ1-1; no firm D call. This CDR3 is built from 12 residues. With 7 bases removed from V and 4 bases from J, the gap between germline ends came to 13 bases. Germline lookup yields CDR1 SQVTM and CDR2 ANQGSEA. The CDR3 protein is CSAQAVGTEAFF. CDR3 nucleotides: TGCAGCGCGCAAGCCGTGGGCACTGAAGCTTTCTTT. Combining the CDR3 with reference TRBV29-1 and TRBJ1-1 gives the whole variable domain SAVISQKPSRDICQRGTSLTIQCQVDSQVTMMFWYRQQPGQSLTLIATANQGSEATYESGFVIDKFPISRPNLTFSTLTVSNMSPEDSSIYLCSAQAVGTEAFFGQGTRLTVV.

This clone has more than one count but fewer than ten. This chain joins TRBV2 and TRBJ1-2, with TRBD1 as a possible D gene (5 bases). CDR1 is SNHLY, CDR2 FYNNEI, per germline. The V gene lost 6 bases and the J gene lost 4 bases, with 12 bases spanning the gap. This CDR3 is built from 13 residues. CDR3 sequence: CASRATEIYGYTF. The CDR3 coding sequence is TGTGCCAGCAGGGCGACAGAAATCTATGGCTACACCTTC.

The V call is TRBV4-1, the J call TRBJ2-2; D is perhaps TRBD2 (6 bases). This CDR3 spans 16 amino acids. The V gene's germline CDR1 is MGHRA and CDR2 YSYEKL. Deletions cut 4 bases from V and 0 bases from J, with 12 bases between. The CDR3 DNA follows: TGCGCCAGCAGCCGGCTAGCGCCTCCGAACACCGGGGAGCTGTTTTTT. Translating gives CASSRLAPPNTGELFF.